The present T cell receptor (beta chain) was sequenced within a study of somatic mutations in cytotoxic T cells in rheumatoid arthritis. In this sample, this clone turned up a few times. Its antigen is not known. Trimming pared 3 bases from V and 6 bases from J, leaving 9 bases between. Germline V CDR1 and CDR2: DFQATT, SNEGSKA (reference sequence). CDR3 length equals 11 residues. Original methodology: Matches were rare between published virus-specific TCRB sequences and patient CD8+ clones exceeding 1%. Sequencing was performed with immunoSEQ multiplex PCR; in TCRdb, only in-frame clones are kept and a portion is missing. The V and J calls and clone size were taken over from that table, and D and trimming were inferred from the DNA. The data contain about 8,200 clones, roughly 70% of them seen just once; the ten biggest clones take up roughly two fifths. General study findings and limits: For about an eighth of the roughly 60 patients, a single CD8+ clone accounted for more than 20% of CD8+ cells.

Magnetic beads with positive selection isolated CD4+ and CD8+ fractions, whose purity was verified by flow cytometry. The receptor's source is an adult with rheumatoid arthritis. The sample comprised CD8+ T cells sorted from blood. The chain is built from TRBV20-1 and TRBJ2-7; D gene unclear. This chain's CDR3 is CSASLSGEQYF. The CDR3 DNA reads TGCAGTGCTAGTCTCAGTGGCGAGCAGTACTTC.